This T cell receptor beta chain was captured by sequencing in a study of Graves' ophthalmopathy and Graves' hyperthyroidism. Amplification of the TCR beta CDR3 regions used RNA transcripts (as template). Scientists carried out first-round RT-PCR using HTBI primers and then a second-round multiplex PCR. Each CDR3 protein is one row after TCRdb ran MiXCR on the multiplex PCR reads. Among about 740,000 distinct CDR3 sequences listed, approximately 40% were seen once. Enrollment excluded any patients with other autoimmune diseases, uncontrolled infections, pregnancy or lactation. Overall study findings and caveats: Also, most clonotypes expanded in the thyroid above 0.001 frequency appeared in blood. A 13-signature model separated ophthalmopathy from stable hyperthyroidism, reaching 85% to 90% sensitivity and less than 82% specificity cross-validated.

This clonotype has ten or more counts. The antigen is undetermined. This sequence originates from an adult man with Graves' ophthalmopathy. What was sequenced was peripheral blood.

CDR3 DNA: TGTGCCAGCAGGACCGGGACAGGGAGCTCCTACGAGCAGTACTTC. It is translated as CASRTGTGSSYEQYF. The V gene is TRBV7-9, the J gene TRBJ2-7; 9 nucleotides match TRBD1. CDR3 size: 15 residues. V lost 6 bases to trimming and J lost 0 bases; unmatched junction nucleotides: 6. Germline values: CDR1 SEHNR, CDR2 FQNEAQ (reference sequence).